This TCR beta chain was observed in a study of T cell responses to AZD1222 COVID-19 vaccine. Profiled with immunoSEQ multiplex PCR; TCRdb holds only in-frame clones, not every one. The data contain over 150,000 clones, over 75% of them singletons. With 1 base removed from V and 3 bases from J, the gap between germline ends came to 7 bases. The CDR3 length is 12 residues. Germline loops: CDR1 GTSNPN, CDR2 SVGIG (reference sequence). The chain carries TRBV30 and TRBJ2-7, with D unclear. The TCR originated in an adult in good health. Sequenced material: peripheral blood, taken on day 0 of AZD1222 vaccination. CDR3 in amino acids: CAWSGPSYEQYF. The DNA of the CDR3 is TGTGCCTGGAGTGGGCCAAGCTACGAGCAGTACTTC. Full variable domain (missing parts from reference TRBV30 and TRBJ2-7): SQTIHQWPATLVQPVGSPLSLECTVEGTSNPNLYWYRQAAGRGLQLLFYSVGIGQISSEVPQNLSASRPQDRQFILSSKKLLLSDSGFYLCAWSGPSYEQYFGPGTRLTVT.